What follows are 12 T cell receptor beta chains derived from one specimen sequenced in a study of blood T cell repertoires in COVID-19 (dated by TCRdb to about 2020). The receptor library was made with the immunoSEQ multiplex PCR assay. The clones in this table, taken by TCRdb from immuneACCESS, are in-frame only. Not every clone is retained; where verified, under half of the shortfall comes from an unresolved V gene, and the cause of the rest is unknown. The sample contains under 200,000 clones, around 80% of them found a single time. The top ten clones comprise approximately 8% of the sample. The sequenced sample consisted of PBMCs or T cells enriched from blood (not recorded which). These receptors all come from a woman aged 45-65 years who had recovered from COVID-19.

The DNA of the CDR3 is TGTGCCAGCAGCTTAGGGCTTAACTATGGCTACACCTTC. Its protein is CASSLGLNYGYTF. The V gene is TRBV7-2, the J gene TRBJ1-2; D not certain. Trimming removed 1 base from V and 1 base from J, with 4 bases in between. The length of the CDR3 is 13 residues. Germline V lookup: CDR1 SGHTA, CDR2 FQGNSA.

J is TRBJ1-2 and V is TRBV4-3, with D possibly being TRBD1 (6 bases). There are 13 residues in the CDR3. CDR1 LGHNA and CDR2 YSLEER come from the germline V gene. The V end was cut by 0 bases, the J end by 11 bases, with 13 bases between. The chain's CDR3 is CASSQDRTDRYTF. CDR3 DNA sequence: TGCGCCAGCAGCCAAGATCGTACGGACAGATACACCTTC.

V gene TRBV2 combines with J gene TRBJ1-5; 9 bases are a match to TRBD1. Germline assignment: CDR1 SNHLY and CDR2 FYNNEI. The CDR3 runs 15 residues. Trimming cost V 9 bases and J 5 bases; bases outside gene matches: 11. CDR3: CASGTRDRAYQPQHF. CDR3 sequence (DNA): TGTGCCAGTGGGACCCGGGACAGGGCCTATCAGCCCCAGCATTTT.

J is TRBJ2-6 and V is TRBV10-3; a weak D match, TRBD1 (5 bases). This CDR3 has 14 residues. V was shortened by 6 bases and J by 3 bases, with 9 bases between the two germline ends. CDR1 is ENHRY, CDR2 SYGVKD, per germline. The CDR3 loop is CAIRQGNGANVLTF. The CDR3 bases are TGTGCCATCAGGCAGGGAAATGGGGCCAACGTCCTGACTTTC.

The gene calls are TRBV5-1 and TRBJ2-7; 11 bases match TRBD2. Germline loops: CDR1 SGHRS, CDR2 YFSETQ. The CDR3 has 16 residues. V shed 1 base, J shed 2 bases, and the junction held 5 bases outside the gene matches. This CDR3 reads CASSLTSGGTTYEQYF. CDR3 DNA sequence: TGCGCCAGCAGCTTGACTAGCGGGGGAACCACCTACGAGCAGTACTTC. Full variable domain (outside the CDR3, taken from reference TRBV5-1 and TRBJ2-7): KAGVTQTPRYLIKTRGQQVTLSCSPISGHRSVSWYQQTPGQGLQFLFEYFSETQRNKGNFPGRFSGRQFSNSRSEMNVSTLELGDSALYLCASSLTSGGTTYEQYFGPGTRLTVT.

This clone was counted between two and nine times. The chain links TRBV2 to TRBJ2-7, with D possibly being TRBD2 (5 bases). The CDR3 runs to 13 residues. The V end was cut by 7 bases, the J end by 0 bases, with 10 bases between. Germline V lookup: CDR1 SNHLY, CDR2 FYNNEI. The CDR3 bases are TGTGCCAGCAACGAGGGCTTCTCCTACGAGCAGTACTTC. Amino acid sequence: CASNEGFSYEQYF.

The chain recombines TRBV5-6 with TRBJ1-2, with 7 bases that match TRBD1. This CDR3 has 14 residues. Per the germline V gene, CDR1 is SGHDT and CDR2 is YYEEEE. Germline trimming cut 2 bases from V and 4 bases from J; bases unmatched to any gene: 5. CDR3 loop: CASSFADRVYGYTF. The CDR3 bases are TGTGCCAGCAGCTTCGCTGACAGGGTCTATGGCTACACCTTC.

This chain uses TRBV18 with TRBJ2-4; the match to TRBD1 covers 11 bases. Germline CDR1 reads KGHSH; CDR2 reads LQKENI. J was trimmed by 8 bases and V by 1 base; bases with no gene match: 4. The CDR3 covers 15 residues. The CDR3 coding sequence is TGTGCCAGCTCACCACAAGGGACAGGGGGAGACATTCAGTACTTC. Protein: CASSPQGTGGDIQYF. The whole variable domain, filled in from reference TRBV18 and TRBJ2-4, reads NAGVMQNPRHLVRRRGQEARLRCSPMKGHSHVYWYRQLPEEGLKFMVYLQKENIIDESGMPKERFSAEFPKEGPSILRIQQVVRGDSAAYFCASSPQGTGGDIQYFGAGTRLSVL.

CDR3 protein: CASSMGGTNYGYTF. In DNA, the CDR3 is TGTGCCAGTAGTATGGGGGGGACTAACTATGGCTACACCTTC. The V and J genes are TRBV19 and TRBJ1-2, with TRBD1 as a possible D gene (5 bases). CDR3 length equals 14 residues. Per the germline V gene, CDR1 is LNHDA and CDR2 is SQIVND (reference sequence). Trimming cost V 3 bases and J 0 bases, with 8 bases left between them. The full variable domain, rest sourced from reference TRBV19 and TRBJ1-2, is DGGITQSPKYLFRKEGQNVTLSCEQNLNHDAMYWYRQDPGQGLRLIYYSQIVNDFQKGDIAEGYSVSREKKESFPLTVTSAQKNPTAFYLCASSMGGTNYGYTFGSGTRLTVV.

This clone was seen more than once but under ten times. The rearrangement uses TRBV7-2 and TRBJ2-5, with TRBD1 matching over 8 bases. V was pared by 2 bases and J by 3 bases, with 5 bases of the junction left unmatched. Germline assignment: CDR1 SGHTA and CDR2 FQGNSA. The CDR3 runs to 15 residues. CDR3 coding DNA: TGTGCCAGCAGCTTAAGCAGGGGGCGCGAAGAGACCCAGTACTTC. As protein: CASSLSRGREETQYF.

In nucleotides, the CDR3 is TGCGCCAGCAGCCAAGATAGCGGGGGGGCGCGAGAGCAGTACTTC. It yields the protein CASSQDSGGAREQYF. This chain links TRBV4-3 with TRBJ2-7, with 11 bases aligning to TRBD2. The CDR3 has 15 amino acids. Trimming cost V 0 bases and J 7 bases; bases outside gene matches: 5. Germline CDR1 LGHNA, CDR2 YSLEER.

This clone appeared a single time. The genes are TRBV11-2 and TRBJ1-1; possible D gene TRBD1, 6 bases. The CDR3 is 14 residues long. CDR1 and CDR2 from the germline V gene are SGHAT and FQNNGV. V was pared by 5 bases and J by 11 bases, with 21 bases between. The CDR3 reads CASSPTGQFSRAFF. The CDR3 DNA reads as TGTGCCAGCAGCCCTACCGGACAGTTTAGTCGGGCTTTCTTT.